These 28 T cell receptor beta chains were all obtained from the same sample, sequenced in a study of cytomegalovirus exposure and HLA in healthy donors. The PCR was carried out with 60 Vbeta primers and 13 Jbeta primers. Using immunoSEQ multiplex PCR, the repertoire was profiled, and TCRdb retains in-frame clones only, with some absent. The data show fewer than 200,000 clones, around four fifths seen once. Sequencing used PBMCs. The receptors come from a man in his fifties or sixties in good health and CMV-seronegative.

The genes are TRBV4-3 and TRBJ1-5; D unclear. Between the trimmed V and J ends, which lost 0 bases and 6 bases, there was a span of 15 bases. CDR1 and CDR2 from the germline V gene are LGHNA and YSLEER. This CDR3 is 16 amino acids long. The CDR3 sequence: CASSQDRRSAGQPQHF. The CDR3 DNA reads TGCGCCAGCAGCCAAGATAGAAGATCGGCAGGTCAGCCCCAGCATTTT.

The chain carries TRBV5-1 and TRBJ2-1, with TRBD1 matching over 12 bases. Trimming cost V 5 bases and J 7 bases; bases outside gene matches: 7. Germline values: CDR1 SGHRS, CDR2 YFSETQ. This CDR3 spans 15 amino acids. CDR3 coding DNA: TGCGCCAGCAGAGAGGGACAGGGGGCGAAAAATGAGCAGTTCTTC. Residues: CASREGQGAKNEQFF. Drawing the rest from reference TRBV5-1 and TRBJ2-1, the complete variable domain is KAGVTQTPRYLIKTRGQQVTLSCSPISGHRSVSWYQQTPGQGLQFLFEYFSETQRNKGNFPGRFSGRQFSNSRSEMNVSTLELGDSALYLCASREGQGAKNEQFFGPGTRLTVL.

The rearrangement joins TRBV27 to TRBJ1-5, with D possibly TRBD1 on 6 matching bases. The V and J ends lost 6 bases and 4 bases respectively, with 16 bases between them. Germline values: CDR1 MNHEY, CDR2 SMNVEV (reference sequence). The CDR3 length is 15 residues. This CDR3 reads CASRTTGLGNQPQHF. The CDR3 DNA is TGTGCCAGCAGAACCACAGGGTTAGGAAATCAGCCCCAGCATTTT.

The genes are TRBV9 and TRBJ2-5, with 7 bases identical to TRBD1. Germline V gene lookup returns CDR1 SGDLS and CDR2 YYNGEE. This CDR3 spans 15 amino acids. J lost 4 bases, V lost 0 bases, and 6 bases had no gene match. CDR3 in DNA: TGTGCCAGCAGCGTAGCAGGGGGTGTAAGAGAGACCCAGTACTTC. It codes for CASSVAGGVRETQYF.

V gene TRBV2 combines with J gene TRBJ1-5; 7 bases are shared with TRBD1. CDR3 length: 14 amino acids. The germline V gene encodes CDR1 SNHLY and CDR2 FYNNEI. V lost 8 bases and J lost 0; bases outside the gene matches: 4. CDR3 in amino acids: CASRHRGSNQPQHF. The CDR3 DNA reads TGTGCCAGCCGACACAGGGGTAGCAATCAGCCCCAGCATTTT.

The chain carries TRBV5-8 and TRBJ2-7; maybe TRBD2 (5 bases). Germline loops: CDR1 SGHTS, CDR2 YDEGEE. The germline V and J ends were trimmed by 0 bases and 0 bases, with 10 bases remaining between them. The CDR3 length is 15 residues. This CDR3 is CASSLVATSSYEQYF. CDR3 DNA sequence: TGTGCCAGCAGCTTGGTGGCCACTAGCTCCTACGAGCAGTACTTC.

This chain uses TRBV2 with TRBJ1-2, with no clear D. The CDR3 covers 16 residues. Trimming pared 0 bases from V and 4 bases from J, leaving 15 bases between. Germline lookup yields CDR1 SNHLY and CDR2 FYNNEI. The CDR3: CASSEAQRHRFYGYTF. DNA for the CDR3: TGTGCCAGCAGTGAAGCGCAGCGCCACCGATTCTATGGCTACACCTTC.

The rearrangement links TRBV5-8 to TRBJ1-2; 7 bases agree with TRBD1. The CDR3 totals 13 residues. With V trimmed by 0 bases and J by 7 bases, 3 bases remained unmatched. Germline assignment: CDR1 SGHTS and CDR2 YDEGEE. The CDR3 here is CASSLDRGGGYTF. In nucleotides, the CDR3 is TGTGCCAGCAGCTTGGACAGGGGAGGTGGCTACACCTTC.

The rearrangement links TRBV6-6 to TRBJ2-7; 8 nucleotides match TRBD1. V lost 3 bases and J lost 2; bases outside the gene matches: 3. The CDR3 is made up of 14 amino acids. Per germline, CDR1 MNHNY and CDR2 SVGAGI (reference sequence). The CDR3 bases are TGTGCCAGCAGTTATTCGGACAGGGCCTACGAGCAGTACTTC. The encoded protein is CASSYSDRAYEQYF.

The chain links TRBV5-1 to TRBJ2-3; a weak D match, TRBD2 (6 bases). This CDR3 is 14 amino acids long. Germline CDR1 reads SGHRS; CDR2 reads YFSETQ. Trimming stripped 6 bases from V and 4 bases from J, with 15 bases between. The DNA of the CDR3 is TGCGCCAGCACTAATGCCGGGAGCGCAGATACGCAGTATTTT. Its protein product is CASTNAGSADTQYF.

The count of this clone is one. V usage is TRBV18 and J usage is TRBJ1-6, with TRBD1 as a possible D gene (5 bases). In germline, CDR1 is KGHSH, CDR2 LQKENI. The CDR3 loop spans 14 amino acids. Trimming took off 6 bases at V and 5 bases at J, with 11 bases between the two ends. This CDR3 reads CASSRDLNNSPLHF. CDR3 DNA sequence: TGTGCCAGCTCGCGGGACCTCAATAATTCACCCCTCCACTTT.

The V and J genes are TRBV28 and TRBJ2-7, with D uncertain. Germline CDR1 reads MDHEN; CDR2 reads SYDVKM. Trimming stripped 6 bases from V and 3 bases from J, with 21 bases between. The CDR3 extends over 16 amino acids. This chain's CDR3 is CASSPHPQRNHYEQYF. In DNA, the CDR3 is TGTGCCAGCAGCCCCCATCCCCAGCGAAACCACTACGAGCAGTACTTC.

V gene TRBV6-6 combines with J gene TRBJ2-7, with D possibly being TRBD2 (6 bases). Trimming took off 8 bases at V and 0 bases at J, with 11 bases between the two ends. CDR1 and CDR2 (germline): MNHNY, SVGAGI (reference sequence). The CDR3 covers 13 residues. CDR3 sequence: CASGGSGSYEQYF. For the CDR3, the DNA is TGTGCCAGCGGGGGTAGCGGCTCCTACGAGCAGTACTTC.

The V call is TRBV7-2, the J call TRBJ2-4; the D gene is possibly TRBD2 (5 bases). Trimming removed 3 bases at V and 5 bases at J, with 17 bases between. Germline V CDR1 and CDR2: SGHTA, FQGNSA. The CDR3 sequence is 16 residues long. The CDR3 loop is CASSFVWETSENIQYF. The CDR3 DNA reads TGTGCCAGCAGCTTCGTGTGGGAGACCTCGGAAAACATTCAGTACTTC.

This chain connects TRBV7-2 to TRBJ2-3, with D perhaps matching TRBD1 (5 bases). This CDR3 spans 13 amino acids. Trimming cost V 0 bases and J 6 bases, with 7 bases left between them. The germline V gene has CDR1 SGHTA and CDR2 FQGNSA. The CDR3 region is CASSLANRDTQYF. The CDR3 bases are TGTGCCAGCAGCTTAGCGAACAGGGATACGCAGTATTTT.

V gene TRBV19 combines with J gene TRBJ1-2; 7 bases map to TRBD1. The CDR3 is made up of 15 amino acids. CDR1 is LNHDA, CDR2 SQIVND, per germline (reference sequence). V gave up 3 bases and J gave up 2 bases; unmatched junction bases: 6. CDR3 residues: CASSMVHRGNYGYTF. The CDR3 DNA reads as TGTGCCAGTAGTATGGTCCACAGGGGCAACTATGGCTACACCTTC.

The chain links TRBV28 to TRBJ2-3, with 11 bases fitting TRBD1. V was clipped by 3 bases and J by 4 bases; unmatched bases: 0. Germline V CDR1 and CDR2: MDHEN, SYDVKM. The CDR3 spans 14 residues. The DNA of the CDR3 is TGTGCCAGCAGTTTGGACAGGGGGCCAGATACGCAGTATTTT. Its translation: CASSLDRGPDTQYF.

In this sample, this clone turned up once. This rearrangement joins TRBV7-2 to TRBJ2-6, with TRBD1 as a possible D gene (5 bases). There are 15 residues in the CDR3. The V end lost 8 bases, the J end lost 0 bases, and 11 bases lay between the germline ends. Germline lookup yields CDR1 SGHTA and CDR2 FQGNSA. In DNA, the CDR3 is TGTGCCAGCCTCCCCCAGGGCTCTGGGGCCAACGTCCTGACTTTC. It codes for CASLPQGSGANVLTF.

V is TRBV28 and J is TRBJ2-7; the D gene is possibly TRBD2 (6 bases). The V end was cut by 6 bases, the J end by 0 bases, with 15 bases between. This CDR3 spans 15 amino acids. Germline CDR1 and CDR2: MDHEN and SYDVKM. In DNA, the CDR3 is TGTGCCAGCAGGGAGGGGCCAAAGAGCTCCTACGAGCAGTACTTC. Translating it yields CASREGPKSSYEQYF.

The rearrangement links TRBV19 to TRBJ2-5; no definite D call. V shed 6 bases and J shed 5 bases, with 10 bases lying between them. The CDR3 contains 12 residues. Germline values: CDR1 LNHDA, CDR2 SQIVND (reference sequence). The CDR3 reads CASRSRSETQYF. The CDR3 DNA is TGTGCCAGTAGGTCCCGAAGCGAGACCCAGTACTTC. Supplemented by reference TRBV19 and TRBJ2-5, the full variable domain reads DGGITQSPKYLFRKEGQNVTLSCEQNLNHDAMYWYRQDPGQGLRLIYYSQIVNDFQKGDIAEGYSVSREKKESFPLTVTSAQKNPTAFYLCASRSRSETQYFGPGTRLLVL.

The chain joins TRBV11-2 to TRBJ2-5; TRBD2 matches at 7 bases. V was clipped by 3 bases and J by 1 base; unmatched bases: 5. CDR3 length: 15 residues. The germline V gene has CDR1 SGHAT and CDR2 FQNNGV. CDR3 nucleotide sequence: TGTGCCAGCAGCTTTGGGGGGGTACCCCAAGAGACCCAGTACTTC. Its translation: CASSFGGVPQETQYF.

As DNA, the CDR3 is TGTGCCATCAGTTCCGGACTAGCGGTGAACACCGGGGAGCTGTTTTTT. It codes for CAISSGLAVNTGELFF. The chain has TRBV10-3 and TRBJ2-2, with 10 positions matching TRBD2. Germline CDR1 and CDR2: ENHRY and SYGVKD. The CDR3 consists of 16 residues. Trimming took 5 bases from V and 1 from J; bases not matched to a gene: 4.

V is TRBV19 and J is TRBJ2-3; 8 bases map to TRBD2. CDR1 LNHDA and CDR2 SQIVND come from the germline V gene (reference sequence). The length of the CDR3 is 13 residues. J was trimmed by 4 bases and V by 6 bases; bases with no gene match: 3. CDR3 sequence reads: CASRGLDADTQYF. The CDR3 bases are TGTGCCAGTAGGGGACTAGACGCAGATACGCAGTATTTT.

The chain combines TRBV6-6 with TRBJ1-1; D not certain. The CDR3 spans 13 residues. CDR1 is MNHNY, CDR2 SVGAGI, per germline (reference sequence). V was pared by 2 bases and J by 0 bases, with 4 bases between. CDR3: CASSYRMNTEAFF. For the CDR3, the DNA is TGTGCCAGCAGTTACCGTATGAACACTGAAGCTTTCTTT.

This clone has more than one count but fewer than ten. The rearrangement uses TRBV7-9 and TRBJ1-4; 7 nucleotides agree with TRBD1. This CDR3 comprises 13 residues. CDR1 is SEHNR and CDR2 is FQNEAQ in the germline V gene (reference sequence). V dropped 5 bases and J dropped 11; count of bases not matched to a gene: 8. The CDR3 DNA follows: TGTGCCAGCAGCACCAAGGACAGGAGGAAACTGTTTTTT. It specifies CASSTKDRRKLFF. Combining the CDR3 with reference TRBV7-9 and TRBJ1-4 gives the whole variable domain DTGVSQNPRHKITKRGQNVTFRCDPISEHNRLYWYRQTLGQGPEFLTYFQNEAQLEKSRLLSDRFSAERPKGSFSTLEIQRTEQGDSAMYLCASSTKDRRKLFFGSGTQLSVL.

The chain is built from TRBV5-6 and TRBJ1-1; 8 nucleotides line up with TRBD1. The CDR3 spans 14 residues. Trimming cost V 4 bases and J 6 bases; bases outside gene matches: 8. Looked up from germline, CDR1 is SGHDT and CDR2 is YYEEEE. The CDR3 DNA sequence: TGTGCCAGCAGCCCCGGGACAGGCCCATCTGAAGCTTTCTTT. It codes for CASSPGTGPSEAFF.

This chain connects TRBV7-2 to TRBJ2-1; perhaps TRBD2 as D (5 bases). Trimming stripped 1 base from V and 10 bases from J, with 17 bases between. Germline V gives CDR1 SGHTA, CDR2 FQGNSA. The CDR3 spans 15 residues. The CDR3 DNA is TGTGCCAGCAGCTTAGTGGGCCTAGCCCAAGAAGAGCAGTTCTTC. This encodes CASSLVGLAQEEQFF. Supplemented by reference TRBV7-2 and TRBJ2-1, the full variable domain reads GAGVSQSPSNKVTEKGKDVELRCDPISGHTALYWYRQSLGQGLEFLIYFQGNSAPDKSGLPSDRFSAERTGGSVSTLTIQRTQQEDSAVYLCASSLVGLAQEEQFFGPGTRLTVL.

The chain joins TRBV4-3 to TRBJ2-5, with TRBD2 identical over 11 bases. Trimming removed 5 bases from V and 4 bases from J; junction bases left unmatched: 12. Germline assignment: CDR1 LGHNA and CDR2 YSLEER. The CDR3 spans 17 residues. In DNA, the CDR3 is TGCGCCAGCAGCTCGAGTAAGGGGCTAGCGGGAGGAGAGACCCAGTACTTC. Translated: CASSSSKGLAGGETQYF.